These T cell receptor beta chains were read from a single sample in a study of OX40 agonist ivuxolimab in advanced cancers. Repertoires were generated with immunoSEQ multiplex PCR, while TCRdb's copy carries only in-frame clones and drops some. Among 60,000 to 80,000 clones listed, about 81% were seen once. Sequences were derived from CD4+ or CD8+ T cells sorted from blood, sampled in a trial of the OX40 agonist ivuxolimab. The receptors shown here come from an adult with an advanced solid tumor such as melanoma, head and neck, liver or kidney cancer. CDR3s include the opening cysteine and the closing phenylalanine or tryptophan. D genes are given only for firm matches. Size tells how often a clone was seen (once, few, many) or the class of an expanded clone, and some rows leave it out.

cdr3_nt | cdr3_aa | clone_size | d_call | v_call | cdr3_length | j_call
TGCAGCGTTGTTCTACGCACAGATACGCAGTATTTT | CSVVLRTDTQYF | - | - | TRBV29-1 | 12 | TRBJ2-3
TGCGCCAGCAGGAGGGCAGGGGGAGTGACTGAAGCTTTCTTT | CASRRAGGVTEAFF | - | TRBD1 | TRBV5-1 | 14 | TRBJ1-1
TGTGCCAGCAGCCAAAATCGGGGGAGGGTGTACGAGCAGTACTTC | CASSQNRGRVYEQYF | - | TRBD2 | TRBV14 | 15 | TRBJ2-7
TGTGCCAGCAATCAATGGGGTCCAGGGAATAATTCACCCCTCCACTTT | CASNQWGPGNNSPLHF | - | - | TRBV2 | 16 | TRBJ1-6
TGTGCCAGTAGCGGATTACAAGAGACCCAGTACTTC | CASSGLQETQYF | - | - | TRBV19 | 12 | TRBJ2-5
TGTGCCAGCACCATCATAAGGACAGGGGACGAAAAACTGTTTTTT | CASTIIRTGDEKLFF | few | TRBD1 | TRBV7-9 | 15 | TRBJ1-4
TGTGCCAGCAGCGAACCCGGGACTAGCGGGAGTGACGAGCAGTACTTC | CASSEPGTSGSDEQYF | - | TRBD2 | TRBV6-6 | 16 | TRBJ2-7
TGTGCCAGCAGAGAAACAGCTAGCTCTGGAAACACCATATATTTT | CASRETASSGNTIYF | - | - | TRBV12-1 | 15 | TRBJ1-3
TGTGCCAGCAGCTTCAAGGCCTCTGGAAACACCATATATTTT | CASSFKASGNTIYF | - | - | TRBV7-9 | 14 | TRBJ1-3
TGTGCCAGCAGCCAAACTAGCGGGTGGTGGGATACGCAGTATTTT | CASSQTSGWWDTQYF | - | TRBD2 | TRBV7-2 | 15 | TRBJ2-3
TGTGCCAGCAGCGTACCGGGGGGTTCGTGGGATGGCTACACCTTC | CASSVPGGSWDGYTF | - | - | TRBV7-9 | 15 | TRBJ1-2
TGTGCCACCAGCGGGGCCGGGACAGGGGGCTTGAATGAGCAGTTCTTC | CATSGAGTGGLNEQFF | - | TRBD1 | TRBV15 | 16 | TRBJ2-1
TGTGCCAGCAGCGCCGATAGTCACACTGAAGCTTTCTTT | CASSADSHTEAFF | - | - | TRBV9 | 13 | TRBJ1-1
TGTGCCAGCAGCCAACTGAGCGATGAGCAGTTCTTC | CASSQLSDEQFF | few | - | TRBV4-2 | 12 | TRBJ2-1
TGTGCCAGCACAGGAGCGGGGAGCCAAGAGACCCAGTACTTC | CASTGAGSQETQYF | once | TRBD2 | TRBV11-3 | 14 | TRBJ2-5
TGTGCCAGCAACTGGGACAGCAATCAGCCCCAGCATTTT | CASNWDSNQPQHF | - | - | TRBV19 | 13 | TRBJ1-5
TGCGCCAGCAGCTTTGGACTAGCGGGGACCTACAATGAGCAGTTCTTC | CASSFGLAGTYNEQFF | - | TRBD2 | TRBV5-1 | 16 | TRBJ2-1
TGTGCCAGCAGTTTAACGGGACTAGCGGGTTACAATGAGCAGTTCTTC | CASSLTGLAGYNEQFF | - | TRBD2 | TRBV27 | 16 | TRBJ2-1
TGTGCCAGTAGTATTCGCCCCTGGGAGCAGTTCTTC | CASSIRPWEQFF | - | - | TRBV19 | 12 | TRBJ2-1
TGTGCCAGCAGCCAAGATGGGGGGCCCCCAGGAGAGACCCAGTACTTC | CASSQDGGPPGETQYF | - | - | TRBV4-2 | 16 | TRBJ2-5
TGCAGCGTTGTTGTCGTCAACACAGATACGCAGTATTTT | CSVVVVNTDTQYF | - | - | TRBV29-1 | 13 | TRBJ2-3
TGTGCCAGCAGCTTATTTCGAGGTGGCGGCAATCAGCCCCAGCATTTT | CASSLFRGGGNQPQHF | once | - | TRBV7-9 | 16 | TRBJ1-5
TGTGCCAGCAGCTTATCCCAAAACTATGGCTACACCTTC | CASSLSQNYGYTF | - | - | TRBV7-2 | 13 | TRBJ1-2
TGTGCCTGGAGATCGGGACAGGGGGTCTACGAGCAGTACTTC | CAWRSGQGVYEQYF | - | TRBD1 | TRBV30 | 14 | TRBJ2-7
TGCGCCAGCAGCAGACGACTAGCGGGAGGGTCGGCCGGGGAGCTGTTTTTT | CASSRRLAGGSAGELFF | - | TRBD2 | TRBV5-1 | 17 | TRBJ2-2
TGCGCCAGCAGCAGAATTCTAGCGGGCCTAAACACCGGGGAGCTGTTTTTT | CASSRILAGLNTGELFF | - | TRBD2 | TRBV4-1 | 17 | TRBJ2-2
TGTGCCAGCAGGGCCGGCGGGTTGGGTAGTCAGCCCCAGCATTTT | CASRAGGLGSQPQHF | - | - | TRBV6-5 | 15 | TRBJ1-5
TGTGCCAGCAGCGCCCGGAATGGGGGAGGCACTGAAGCTTTCTTT | CASSARNGGGTEAFF | - | - | TRBV11-3 | 15 | TRBJ1-1
TGTGCCAGCAGCATCCAGGGGCCAGATACGCAGTATTTT | CASSIQGPDTQYF | - | - | TRBV7-2 | 13 | TRBJ2-3
TGTGCCAGCAGCCGCCAATCGCGGGGGCGATCACCCCTCCACTTT | CASSRQSRGRSPLHF | few | - | TRBV4-2 | 15 | TRBJ1-6
TGCAGTGCCCCCCAAAATGAGCAGTTCTTC | CSAPQNEQFF | - | - | TRBV20-1 | 10 | TRBJ2-1
TGTGCCATGACGTCAAATCCGAGCTCTGGAAACACCATATATTTT | CAMTSNPSSGNTIYF | few | - | TRBV10-3 | 15 | TRBJ1-3
TGTGCCAGCAGTTCCTACTCCGGGGCCGAAGCTTTCTTT | CASSSYSGAEAFF | - | - | TRBV6-5 | 13 | TRBJ1-1
TGTGCCAGCAGCTTAGATAGCGTGGAGCAGTACTTC | CASSLDSVEQYF | - | - | TRBV7-2 | 12 | TRBJ2-7
TGTGCCAGCAGCTCCAAGGGGGGTCCGGGAAACACCATATATTTT | CASSSKGGPGNTIYF | - | - | TRBV5-6 | 15 | TRBJ1-3
TGTGCCAGCAGCTTGTTCTATGGCTACACCTTC | CASSLFYGYTF | few | - | TRBV5-8 | 11 | TRBJ1-2
TGTGCCAGCAGCTTATCCGGGGGGTTCTACGAGCAGTACTTC | CASSLSGGFYEQYF | - | TRBD2 | TRBV7-2 | 14 | TRBJ2-7
TGTGCCAGCAGCTCACCCCGGGACGGGAGGAGGGATGAGCAGTTCTTC | CASSSPRDGRRDEQFF | - | TRBD2 | TRBV7-2 | 16 | TRBJ2-1
TGCAGCGGAGACAGGGGGCAAAGACTGAACTATGGCTACACCTTC | CSGDRGQRLNYGYTF | - | TRBD1 | TRBV29-1 | 15 | TRBJ1-2
TGCGCCAGCAGTGTTGGGGGGCTCTACGAGCAGTACTTC | CASSVGGLYEQYF | few | - | TRBV10-2 | 13 | TRBJ2-7
TGTGCCAGCAGCCAAGCGGGTCGGATCTCCTACAATGAGCAGTTCTTC | CASSQAGRISYNEQFF | - | - | TRBV4-2 | 16 | TRBJ2-1
TGTGCCAGCAGTATGTCTGGGGCCAACGTCCTGACTTTC | CASSMSGANVLTF | - | - | TRBV6-5 | 13 | TRBJ2-6
TGTGCCAGTAGTATTTCGTGGGGCAATCAGCCCCAGCATTTT | CASSISWGNQPQHF | few | - | TRBV19 | 14 | TRBJ1-5
TGTGCCAGCAGCTTAGCCGCTACAGGGACTGAAAAACTGTTTTTT | CASSLAATGTEKLFF | - | - | TRBV7-2 | 15 | TRBJ1-4
TGTGCCAGCAGCACCGGGACTAGCGGGAGTGCCTACGAGCAGTACTTC | CASSTGTSGSAYEQYF | - | TRBD2 | TRBV5-4 | 16 | TRBJ2-7
TGTGCCAGCAGCCTAGCGGGGATGAACACTGAAGCTTTCTTT | CASSLAGMNTEAFF | - | - | TRBV2 | 14 | TRBJ1-1
TGCGCCAGCAGCTTGGGACAGCTCAACTATGGCTACACCTTC | CASSLGQLNYGYTF | - | - | TRBV5-1 | 14 | TRBJ1-2
TGTGCCAGCAGCTCTGCGGCATCCCAACAGCCCCAGCATTTT | CASSSAASQQPQHF | medium-sized | - | TRBV7-2 | 14 | TRBJ1-5
TGCGCCAGCAGCTCTTCGTCCCAGTACGAAAAACTGTTTTTT | CASSSSSQYEKLFF | few | - | TRBV5-1 | 14 | TRBJ1-4
TGTGCCAGCTCCCGGGCGGGGAGGACAGATACGCAGTATTTT | CASSRAGRTDTQYF | - | - | TRBV13 | 14 | TRBJ2-3
TGTGCCAGCAACTACGGGGGGTTGAACACTGAAGCTTTCTTT | CASNYGGLNTEAFF | - | - | TRBV5-5 | 14 | TRBJ1-1
TGTGCCAGCAGCCCCCGGGACAGTGGGGCTGTTGGCTACGAGCAGTACTTC | CASSPRDSGAVGYEQYF | - | TRBD1 | TRBV7-9 | 17 | TRBJ2-7
TGTGCCAGCAGCAAAGTTTGGCCCCGCCGCCGGCAGTTCACCTACGAGCAGTACTTC | CASSKVWPRRRQFTYEQYF | few | - | TRBV21-1 | 19 | TRBJ2-7
TGTGCCAGCAACCTACAGGGGGCGAGGGAAAAACTGTTTTTT | CASNLQGAREKLFF | - | TRBD1 | TRBV6-6 | 14 | TRBJ1-4
TGTGCCAGCAGCCCCCTTCCTAACACCGGGGAGCTGTTTTTT | CASSPLPNTGELFF | - | - | TRBV7-3 | 14 | TRBJ2-2
TGTGCCAGCAGCATACAGGGAGGGTCCTACAATGAGCAGTTCTTC | CASSIQGGSYNEQFF | - | - | TRBV7-2 | 15 | TRBJ2-1